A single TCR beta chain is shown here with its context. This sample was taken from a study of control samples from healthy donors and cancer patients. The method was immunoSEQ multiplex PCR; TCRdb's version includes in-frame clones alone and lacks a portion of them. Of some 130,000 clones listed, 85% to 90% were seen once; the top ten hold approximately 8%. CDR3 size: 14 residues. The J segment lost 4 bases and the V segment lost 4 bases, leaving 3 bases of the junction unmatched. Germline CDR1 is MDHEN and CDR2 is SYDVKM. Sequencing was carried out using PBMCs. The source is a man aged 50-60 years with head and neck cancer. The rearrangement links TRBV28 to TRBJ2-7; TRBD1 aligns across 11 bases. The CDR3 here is CASSWGQGEYEQYF. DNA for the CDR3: TGTGCCAGCAGTTGGGGACAGGGGGAATACGAGCAGTACTTC. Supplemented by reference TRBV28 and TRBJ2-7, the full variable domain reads DVKVTQSSRYLVKRTGEKVFLECVQDMDHENMFWYRQDPGLGLRLIYFSYDVKMKEKGDIPEGYSVSREKKERFSLILESASTNQTSMYLCASSWGQGEYEQYFGPGTRLTVT.